This paragraph reports one TCR beta chain. Its antigen is not known. The study ran its PCR with 60 Vbeta and 13 Jbeta primers. Sequenced by immunoSEQ multiplex PCR; TCRdb stores in-frame clones only, minus some. The sample has about 150,000 clones, about 74% seen once. The germline V gene has CDR1 MNHNS and CDR2 SASEGT. The V gene lost 3 bases and the J gene lost 1 base, with 21 bases spanning the gap. The CDR3 spans 18 residues. The sample belongs to a study of cytomegalovirus exposure and HLA in healthy donors. Study findings and constraints: In all likelihood, a cluster of highly shared sequence variants was a sequencing artifact.

Source material: PBMCs. The V and J genes are TRBV6-1 and TRBJ1-1, with a weak D call TRBD1 (6 bases). The sequence came from a woman between 40 and 50 years old in good health and CMV-seronegative. CDR3 coding DNA: TGTGCCAGCAGTGACGGGAAACAGGGTATTCACCCGAACACTGAAGCTTTCTTT. It specifies CASSDGKQGIHPNTEAFF.